The sequence of this TCR beta chain was determined in a study of T cell responses to AZD1222 COVID-19 vaccine. Study-wide findings and caveats: Researchers report vaccine-associated CD4 TCRs spanning spike, with dominance at 160-218 and 743-854.

Looked up from germline, CDR1 is SGDLS and CDR2 is YYNGEE. This CDR3 spans 14 amino acids. Trimming stripped 6 bases from V and 4 bases from J, with 15 bases between. Profiling relied on immunoSEQ multiplex PCR, and the TCRdb table lists in-frame clones only, not all of them. The table has tens of thousands of clones, 70% to 90% seen once. As for this clone: Its antigen is not known.

The source of this sequence is an adult who received the AZD1222 COVID-19 vaccine. The material sequenced was peripheral blood, taken 28 days after the second AZD1222 dose. The chain uses TRBV9 and TRBJ2-3, with a weak D call TRBD2 (6 bases). The CDR3 sequence is CASNLRGRADTQYF. The CDR3, as DNA: TGTGCCAGCAACTTGCGGGGACGAGCAGATACGCAGTATTTT.